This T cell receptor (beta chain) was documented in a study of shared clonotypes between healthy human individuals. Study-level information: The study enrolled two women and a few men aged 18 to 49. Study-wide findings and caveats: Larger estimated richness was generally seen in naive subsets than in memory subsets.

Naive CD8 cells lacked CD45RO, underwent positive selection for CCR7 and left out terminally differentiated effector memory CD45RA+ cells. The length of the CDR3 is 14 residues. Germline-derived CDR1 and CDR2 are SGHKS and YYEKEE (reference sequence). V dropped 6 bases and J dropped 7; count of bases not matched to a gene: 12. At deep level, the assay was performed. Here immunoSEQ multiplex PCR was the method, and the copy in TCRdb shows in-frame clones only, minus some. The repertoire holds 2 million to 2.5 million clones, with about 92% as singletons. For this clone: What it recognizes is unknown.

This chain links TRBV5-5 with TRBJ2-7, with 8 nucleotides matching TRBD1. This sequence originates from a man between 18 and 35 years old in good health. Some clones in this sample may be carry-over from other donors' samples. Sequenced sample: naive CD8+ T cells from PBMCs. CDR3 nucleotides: TGTGCCAGCATCCCGGGACAGGTAGATAGGGAGCAGTACTTC. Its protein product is CASIPGQVDREQYF.